This T cell receptor beta chain was captured in a study of cytomegalovirus exposure and HLA in healthy donors. Findings and caveats of the study: TCR beta sequences numbering around 15,000 were associated with HLA alleles at 0.05 false discovery rate in a later analysis.

This PCR relied on a set of 60 Vbeta primers and 13 Jbeta primers. Per the original methods: In a later analysis, the count reached 74 million or so unique TCR beta chains, with roughly 9.9 million shared. The protocol was immunoSEQ multiplex PCR, while the TCRdb copy is restricted to in-frame clones and leaves out a portion. The V and J calls and clone size are taken from that table; D and trimming were inferred from the DNA. The table shows about 65,000 clones, with about 80% occurring only once. As regards this clone: Its antigen is still unknown.

Trimming removed 5 bases from V and 5 bases from J; junction bases left unmatched: 1. The CDR3 consists of 13 residues. Germline CDR1 ENHRY, CDR2 SYGVKD. Healthy people donating bone marrow made up the donors. Sequencing input: PBMCs. This clonotype was sampled from a woman aged 30 to 39 in good health and CMV-seronegative. The chain is built from TRBV10-3 and TRBJ2-1; TRBD2 aligns across 9 bases. This CDR3 reads CAISRLADNEQFF. CDR3 nucleotide sequence: TGTGCCATCAGTAGACTAGCGGACAATGAGCAGTTCTTC.